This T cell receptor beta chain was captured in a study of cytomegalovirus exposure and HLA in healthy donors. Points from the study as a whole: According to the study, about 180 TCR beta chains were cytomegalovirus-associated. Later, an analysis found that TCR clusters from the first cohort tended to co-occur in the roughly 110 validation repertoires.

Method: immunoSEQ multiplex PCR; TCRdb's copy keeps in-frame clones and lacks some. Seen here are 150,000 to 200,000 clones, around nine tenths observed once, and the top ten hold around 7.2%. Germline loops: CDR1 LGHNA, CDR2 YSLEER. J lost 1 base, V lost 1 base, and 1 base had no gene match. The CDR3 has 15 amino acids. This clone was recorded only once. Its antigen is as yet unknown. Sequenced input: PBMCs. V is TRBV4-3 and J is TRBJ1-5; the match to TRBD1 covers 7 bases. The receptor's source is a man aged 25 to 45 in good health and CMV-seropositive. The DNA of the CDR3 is TGCGCCAGCAGCCAAGTGACAGGGAGCAATCAGCCCCAGCATTTT. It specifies CASSQVTGSNQPQHF.